The subject of this entry is one TCR beta chain. The entry originates in a study of cytomegalovirus exposure and HLA in healthy donors. It was with 60 Vbeta and 13 Jbeta primers that the PCR ran. Clones were read by immunoSEQ multiplex PCR, and TCRdb kept only the in-frame ones, dropping some. This table has roughly 180,000 clones, 65% to 90% appearing once. CDR3 length: 14 amino acids. Trimming cost V 4 bases and J 8 bases, with 15 bases left between them. Germline CDR1 reads MNHEY; CDR2 reads SVGAGI. The V gene is TRBV6-5, the J gene TRBJ1-3; no firm D call. The sample consisted of PBMCs. The receptor was derived from a girl aged 2-10 years in good health and CMV-seropositive. The CDR3 sequence: CASSSPSLGDTIYF. CDR3 nucleotide sequence: TGTGCCAGCAGTTCCCCGTCCCTCGGAGACACCATATATTTT.